A single sample gave rise to the 12 T cell receptor beta chains below, sequenced in a study of cytomegalovirus exposure and HLA in healthy donors. It was with 60 Vbeta and 13 Jbeta primers that the PCR ran. This table comes from immunoSEQ multiplex PCR, and its TCRdb copy is limited to in-frame clones, with some not included. Counted here are 98,000 or so clones, roughly 72% occurring once; the ten biggest clones make up 5% to 6.5%. Sequencing used PBMCs. These receptors all come from a woman under 30 in good health and CMV-seropositive.

This chain connects TRBV28 to TRBJ2-2; 10 bases match TRBD2. This CDR3 has 15 residues. The V gene's germline CDR1 is MDHEN and CDR2 SYDVKM. V dropped 5 bases and J dropped 2; count of bases not matched to a gene: 2. The CDR3 protein is CASSELAGNTGELFF. CDR3 in DNA: TGTGCCAGCAGTGAACTAGCGGGAAACACCGGGGAGCTGTTTTTT.

The chain combines TRBV30 with TRBJ1-3, with 12 bases matching TRBD1. The CDR3 extends over 18 amino acids. Germline V gene data show CDR1 as GTSNPN and CDR2 as SVGIG (reference sequence). The junction had 16 bases not matched to a gene; V was cut back by 5 bases and J by 5 bases. The CDR3 loop is CAWVPLRGQGAYRNTIYF. The CDR3 bases are TGTGCCTGGGTACCCCTTAGGGGACAGGGGGCTTACAGAAACACCATATATTTT.

V and J are TRBV6-5 and TRBJ1-6; D not certain. Germline V gene data show CDR1 as MNHEY and CDR2 as SVGAGI. This CDR3 is 14 amino acids long. Trimming took off 5 bases at V and 7 bases at J, with 12 bases between the two ends. The CDR3 loop reads CASSAPGRNSPLHF. The CDR3 coding sequence is TGTGCCAGCAGTGCACCCGGGAGAAATTCACCCCTCCACTTT.

To note about this clone: Other nucleotide sequences from this sample produce the same CDR3. The J gene is TRBJ2-2, the V gene TRBV5-1; D call uncertain. V was trimmed by 0 bases and J by 2 bases, leaving 5 bases between them. CDR3 length: 14 amino acids. Germline assignment: CDR1 SGHRS and CDR2 YFSETQ. The CDR3 DNA sequence: TGCGCCAGCAGCTTGGACACAAACACCGGGGAGCTGTTTTTT. Translated: CASSLDTNTGELFF.

The CDR3 is CSVEDNSYEQYF. The DNA of the CDR3 is TGCAGCGTTGAGGACAACTCCTACGAGCAGTACTTC. V usage is TRBV29-1 and J usage is TRBJ2-7; TRBD1 is a possible D gene (5 bases). The CDR3 has 12 amino acids. Germline V lookup: CDR1 SQVTM, CDR2 ANQGSEA. V shed 3 bases and J shed 0 bases, with 6 bases lying between them.

This clone came up a few times. This rearrangement joins TRBV29-1 to TRBJ2-5; weak D call: TRBD1 (6 bases). The CDR3 has 13 residues. In germline, CDR1 is SQVTM, CDR2 ANQGSEA. The ends were cut back, 5 bases at V and 5 bases at J, with 15 bases in the middle. CDR3 amino acids: CSVWGQGSETQYF. The CDR3 region has the DNA TGCAGCGTTTGGGGGCAGGGATCCGAGACCCAGTACTTC.

This clone was detected once. V gene TRBV4-2 combines with J gene TRBJ2-1; TRBD2 aligns across 12 bases. The CDR3 covers 15 residues. CDR1 is LGHNA and CDR2 is YNFKEQ in the germline V gene. The ends lost 4 bases at V and 4 bases at J; junction bases unmatched: 2. The CDR3 region is CASSPTSGRYNEQFF. CDR3 nucleotides: TGTGCCAGCAGCCCGACTAGCGGGAGATACAATGAGCAGTTCTTC.

Regarding this clone: An end of the junction differs from the germline gene, which may be a read error. This chain links TRBV7-7 with TRBJ2-3; 10 nucleotides align to TRBD2. Germline assignment: CDR1 SSHAT and CDR2 FNYEAQ (reference sequence). The CDR3 sequence is 15 residues long. The CDR3 DNA sequence: TGTGCTAGCAGCACAGGACTAGCGGCGACAGATACGCAGTATTTT. Its protein is CASSTGLAATDTQYF.

The chain links TRBV5-6 to TRBJ2-1; 7 nucleotides match TRBD2. The V gene's germline CDR1 is SGHDT and CDR2 YYEEEE. The CDR3 consists of 15 residues. V trimming: 0 bases; J trimming: 9 bases; junction bases outside the gene matches: 9. The CDR3 loop is CASSLGGRANIEQFF. The CDR3, as DNA: TGTGCCAGCAGCTTGGGAGGGAGGGCGAACATTGAGCAGTTCTTC.

V and J are TRBV6-1 and TRBJ2-5; D remains unclear. The last part of the DNA fits TRBJ2-7 better; the J call may be wrong. This CDR3 is built from 12 residues. Germline V CDR1 and CDR2: MNHNS, SASEGT. The CDR3 is CASSFRSYEQYF. The CDR3 nucleotides are TGTGCCAGCAGTTTTCGATCCTACGAGCAGTACTTC.

V and J are TRBV5-8 and TRBJ2-1, with D possibly matching TRBD2 (5 bases). The CDR3 runs 15 residues. CDR1 SGHTS and CDR2 YDEGEE come from the germline V gene. The V end was cut by 1 base, the J end by 5 bases, with 13 bases between. The CDR3 nucleotides read TGTGCCAGCAGCTTGCATTCGAGCGGTCACAATGAGCAGTTCTTC. Its translation is CASSLHSSGHNEQFF. Based on the CDR3 plus reference TRBV5-8 and TRBJ2-1, the full variable domain is EAGVTQSPTHLIKTRGQQATLRCSPISGHTSVYWYQQALGLGLQFLLWYDEGEERNRGNFPPRFSGRQFPNYSSELNVNALELEDSALYLCASSLHSSGHNEQFFGPGTRLTVL.

J is TRBJ1-1 and V is TRBV2; 7 bases map to TRBD1. V gave up 7 bases and J gave up 8 bases; unmatched junction bases: 16. The CDR3 is 15 amino acids. Germline values: CDR1 SNHLY, CDR2 FYNNEI. The chain's CDR3 is CASIEGALSSSEAFF. The DNA of the CDR3 is TGTGCCAGCATAGAGGGGGCGCTTTCATCTTCCGAAGCTTTCTTT. The complete variable domain, with remaining parts taken from reference TRBV2 and TRBJ1-1, reads EPEVTQTPSHQVTQMGQEVILRCVPISNHLYFYWYRQILGQKVEFLVSFYNNEISEKSEIFDDQFSVERPDGSNFTLKIRSTKLEDSAMYFCASIEGALSSSEAFFGQGTRLTVV.